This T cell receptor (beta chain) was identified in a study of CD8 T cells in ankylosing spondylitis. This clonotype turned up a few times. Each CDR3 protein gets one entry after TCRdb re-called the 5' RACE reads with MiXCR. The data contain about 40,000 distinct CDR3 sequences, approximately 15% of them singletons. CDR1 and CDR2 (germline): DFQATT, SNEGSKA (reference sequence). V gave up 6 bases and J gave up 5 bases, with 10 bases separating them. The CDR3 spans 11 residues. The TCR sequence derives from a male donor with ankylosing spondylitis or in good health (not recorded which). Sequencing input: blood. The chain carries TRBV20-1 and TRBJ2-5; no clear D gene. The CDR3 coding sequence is TGCAGTGCCCAGGAATCGGAGACCCAGTACTTC. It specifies CSAQESETQYF.